This TCR beta chain is from a study of T cells in Graves' hyperthyroidism and ophthalmopathy. Overall study context: Peripheral blood was taken when the disease was first diagnosed, before any treatment began. Findings and caveats of the study: Model predictions of ophthalmopathy came a median approximately 6.8 months before onset.

Of note for this clonotype: Antigen: not known.

RNA transcripts gave rise to amplified TCR beta CDR3 regions. HTBI primers were the set used in a first-round RT-PCR of the TCR CDR3. TCRdb ran MiXCR on the multiplex PCR reads and lists one entry per CDR3 protein. The data contain 250,000 to 350,000 distinct CDR3 sequences, about 20% of them singletons. The CDR3 is 15 amino acids. Germline assignment: CDR1 LGHDT and CDR2 YNNKEL (reference sequence). V gave up 6 bases and J gave up 0 bases, with 12 bases separating them. The sequencing sample was made of blood. V usage is TRBV3-1 and J usage is TRBJ1-3; D gene unclear. This sequence originates from a man aged 30-40 years with Graves' ophthalmopathy. The CDR3 coding sequence is TGTGCCAGCAGTCGCGGGTCTGACTCTGGAAACACCATATATTTT. Translating it yields CASSRGSDSGNTIYF. The full variable domain, in which reference TRBV3-1 and TRBJ1-3 provide the parts outside the CDR3, is DTAVSQTPKYLVTQMGNDKSIKCEQNLGHDTMYWYKQDSKKFLKIMFSYNNKELIINETVPNRFSPKSPDKAHLNLHINSLELGDSAVYFCASSRGSDSGNTIYFGEGSWLTVV.